A single sample is the source of the 14 T cell receptor beta chains below, sequenced in a study of human T cells and chemical hapten exposure. Time point in this sample: patch test 2, 6 weeks after DPC sensitization. Treatment: therapeutic diphenylcyclopropenone sensitization with weekly scalp DPC. TCRdb reprocessed the RACE reads with MiXCR, giving one entry per CDR3 protein. The table lists approximately 25,000 distinct CDR3 sequences, over 9% of them singletons. This material consisted of whole blood, taken in connection with sensitization to the hapten diphenylcyclopropenone (DPC). The source of these receptors is a man aged 25-40 years with alopecia areata. Some clones in this sample may be carry-over from other donors' samples.

This clonotype was seen at least ten times. This chain links TRBV19 with TRBJ1-1, with TRBD1 identical over 7 bases. The CDR3 runs 15 residues. The V gene end was trimmed by 6 bases and the J gene end by 0 bases; junction bases not matched to a gene: 7. Germline lookup yields CDR1 LNHDA and CDR2 SQIVND (reference sequence). The CDR3 loop reads CASRLQGPLNTEAFF. CDR3 bases: TGTGCCAGTAGGTTACAGGGGCCGCTGAACACTGAAGCTTTCTTT. Together with reference TRBV19 and TRBJ1-1, the CDR3 gives the full variable domain: DGGITQSPKYLFRKEGQNVTLSCEQNLNHDAMYWYRQDPGQGLRLIYYSQIVNDFQKGDIAEGYSVSREKKESFPLTVTSAQKNPTAFYLCASRLQGPLNTEAFFGQGTRLTVV.

This clonotype was seen more than once but under ten times. The chain uses TRBV7-2 and TRBJ2-5; possible D gene TRBD2, 6 bases. Germline V gene lookup returns CDR1 SGHTA and CDR2 FQGNSA. This CDR3 is 13 amino acids long. Between the trimmed V and J ends, which lost 5 bases and 7 bases, there was a span of 14 bases. CDR3 residues: CASSPTAGGTQYF. CDR3 nucleotides: TGTGCCAGCAGCCCTACGGCCGGGGGGACCCAGTACTTC.

Relative to its sample, this clonotype is medium-sized (0.01 to 0.1%). The V gene is TRBV6-1, the J gene TRBJ2-3; 7 nucleotides agree with TRBD1. V trimming: 6 bases; J trimming: 3 bases; junction bases outside the gene matches: 9. The CDR3 consists of 15 residues. Germline V CDR1 and CDR2: MNHNS, SASEGT. The CDR3 bases are TGTGCCAGCAGAGGACAGGCCATTTTAACAGATACGCAGTATTTT. Translated, it gives CASRGQAILTDTQYF.

J is TRBJ1-1 and V is TRBV29-1; a weak D match, TRBD1 (6 bases). The CDR3 extends over 12 amino acids. Per the germline V gene, CDR1 is SQVTM and CDR2 is ANQGSEA. Trimming pared 4 bases from V and 2 bases from J, leaving 8 bases between. The CDR3 sequence: CSVGQANTEAFF. CDR3 coding DNA: TGCAGCGTTGGACAGGCTAACACTGAAGCTTTCTTT.

This clonotype was recorded many times. This sequence joins TRBV11-2 and TRBJ2-5; TRBD1 matches 7 bases. With 5 bases clipped from V and 2 bases from J, the junction kept 11 bases outside the gene matches. This CDR3 spans 16 amino acids. The germline V gene encodes CDR1 SGHAT and CDR2 FQNNGV. The CDR3 DNA is TGTGCCAGCAGCCAATTCCCGGGACAGTTACAAGAGACCCAGTACTTC. Translation gives CASSQFPGQLQETQYF.

Comments on this clonotype: A read error may explain this, as a much larger clone is one base away. The J gene is TRBJ2-7, the V gene TRBV9, with TRBD1 matching 9 bases. The tail of the sequence fits TRBJ2-1 better, so the J call may be wrong. This CDR3 is built from 14 residues. Germline loops: CDR1 SGDLS, CDR2 YYNGEE. CDR3 loop: CASSRQGDSYEQFF. The DNA of the CDR3 is TGTGCCAGCAGCAGACAGGGGGACTCCTACGAGCAGTTCTTC.

This clonotype appeared many times. The V call is TRBV11-2, the J call TRBJ2-5; D remains ambiguous. Germline-derived CDR1 and CDR2 are SGHAT and FQNNGV. V lost 0 bases to trimming and J lost 9 bases, with 14 bases between them. The CDR3 is made up of 14 amino acids. CDR3 region: CASSLDPSLKAQYF. The CDR3 coding sequence is TGTGCCAGCAGCTTAGACCCCTCACTGAAGGCCCAGTACTTC.

This clonotype was counted many times. The rearrangement links TRBV20-1 to TRBJ2-3, with 11 bases that match TRBD1. The CDR3 consists of 13 residues. Looked up from germline, CDR1 is DFQATT and CDR2 is SNEGSKA (reference sequence). The V and J ends lost 7 bases and 5 bases, in that order; junction bases with no gene match: 5. Here the CDR3 reads CSGGQGDVDTQYF. The CDR3 DNA sequence: TGCAGTGGGGGACAGGGGGACGTAGATACGCAGTATTTT.

There are a few counts of this clonotype. J is TRBJ1-3 and V is TRBV12-3 or TRBV12-4; maybe TRBD1 (5 bases). This CDR3 is built from 17 residues. Trimming removed 3 bases from V and 0 bases from J, with 15 bases in between. The CDR3 nucleotides are TGTGCCAGCAGTTTGGGGCAGTCTAAGATCTCTGGAAACACCATATATTTT. Its protein is CASSLGQSKISGNTIYF.

The CDR3 loop is CASSYSITGTEAFF. The CDR3 region has the DNA TGTGCCAGCAGTTACTCGATCACGGGCACTGAAGCTTTCTTT. The chain combines TRBV6-5 with TRBJ1-1, with D unresolved. The CDR3 has 14 residues. Trimming took 0 bases from V and 4 from J, leaving 9 bases between them. Germline-derived CDR1 and CDR2 are MNHEY and SVGAGI.

V gene TRBV30 combines with J gene TRBJ2-2, with TRBD2 matching 8 bases. V was clipped by 5 bases and J by 4 bases; unmatched bases: 9. This CDR3 contains 15 residues. The V gene's germline CDR1 is GTSNPN and CDR2 SVGIG (reference sequence). CDR3 bases: TGTGCCTGGGGTCTAGCGGGCTCTTTCACCGGGGAGCTGTTTTTT. Translation gives CAWGLAGSFTGELFF.

This clonotype was detected ten times or more. J is TRBJ2-5 and V is TRBV29-1; 10 nucleotides line up with TRBD2. The junction had 11 bases not matched to a gene; V was cut back by 5 bases and J by 5 bases. The CDR3 contains 15 residues. In germline, CDR1 is SQVTM, CDR2 ANQGSEA. CDR3 nucleotide sequence: TGCAGCGTTCTAACCAGCGGGAGGGCCTCGGAGACCCAGTACTTC. It encodes CSVLTSGRASETQYF.

This clonotype was counted at least ten times. The rearrangement uses TRBV12-3 or TRBV12-4 and TRBJ2-3, with 9 nucleotides matching TRBD2. The CDR3 is made up of 18 amino acids. V was pared by 6 bases and J by 4 bases, with 17 bases of the junction left unmatched. The DNA for the CDR3 is TGTGCCAGCAGACTAAGCTTTGGTCGCGGGAGGGCCGCAGATACGCAGTATTTT. Protein product: CASRLSFGRGRAADTQYF.

Ten or more counts support this clonotype. This sequence joins TRBV19 and TRBJ1-4; D is undetermined. V was cut by 2 bases and J by 3 bases, with 10 bases left in between. The germline V gene encodes CDR1 LNHDA and CDR2 SQIVND (reference sequence). The CDR3 has 15 amino acids. The DNA for the CDR3 is TGTGCCAGTAGTATATCGGCTTTGGCTAATGAAAAACTGTTTTTT. It yields the protein CASSISALANEKLFF.